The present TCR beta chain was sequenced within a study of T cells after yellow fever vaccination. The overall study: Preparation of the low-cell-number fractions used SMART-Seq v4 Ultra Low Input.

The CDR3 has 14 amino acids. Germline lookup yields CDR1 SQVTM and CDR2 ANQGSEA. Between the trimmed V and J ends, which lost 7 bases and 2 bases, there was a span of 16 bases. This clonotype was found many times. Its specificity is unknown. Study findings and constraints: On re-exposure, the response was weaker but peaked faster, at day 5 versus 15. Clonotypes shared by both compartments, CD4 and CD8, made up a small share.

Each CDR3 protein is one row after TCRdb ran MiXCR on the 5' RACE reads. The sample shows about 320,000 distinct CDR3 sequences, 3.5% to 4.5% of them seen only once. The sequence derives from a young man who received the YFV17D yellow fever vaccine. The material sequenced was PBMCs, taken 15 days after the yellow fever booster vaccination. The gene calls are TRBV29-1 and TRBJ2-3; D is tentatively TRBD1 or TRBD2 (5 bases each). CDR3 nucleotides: TGCAGCGACCTCTCTAGGGGACCCACAGATACGCAGTATTTT. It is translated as CSDLSRGPTDTQYF.